The 5 T cell receptor beta chains below come from one sample, sequenced in a study of OX40 agonist ivuxolimab in advanced cancers. The data were produced by immunoSEQ multiplex PCR, yet TCRdb's version contains in-frame clones alone and is incomplete. The data contain roughly 12,000 clones, approximately 90% of them singletons. The source was CD4+ or CD8+ T cells sorted from blood, collected in a trial of the OX40 agonist ivuxolimab. These receptors originate from an adult with an advanced solid tumor such as melanoma, head and neck, liver or kidney cancer.

The V and J genes are TRBV4-1 and TRBJ2-1, with D maybe TRBD2 (5 bases). CDR1 is MGHRA and CDR2 is YSYEKL in the germline V gene. The CDR3 contains 12 residues. Trimming took off 1 base at V and 12 bases at J, with 10 bases between the two ends. The CDR3 loop reads CASSQAGKGQFF. The CDR3 nucleotides read TGCGCCAGCAGCCAAGCGGGGAAGGGGCAGTTCTTC.

This rearrangement joins TRBV2 to TRBJ1-1, with 9 bases identical to TRBD1. V shed 6 bases, J shed 13 bases, and the junction held 6 bases outside the gene matches. The CDR3 is 11 residues long. Germline CDR1 is SNHLY and CDR2 is FYNNEI. DNA of the CDR3: TGTGCCAGCAGGGCCGGGACAGGGAGTTTCTTT. Translated: CASRAGTGSFF.

This rearrangement joins TRBV9 to TRBJ2-2; TRBD2 matches at 11 bases. This CDR3 is 16 amino acids long. Trimming took 1 base from V and 6 from J; bases not matched to a gene: 5. Per germline, CDR1 SGDLS and CDR2 YYNGEE. The CDR3 region has the DNA TGTGCCAGCAGCGTAACCCTAGCGGGAGGCTCCGGGGAGCTGTTTTTT. It yields the protein CASSVTLAGGSGELFF.

The V call is TRBV27, the J call TRBJ2-3, with D possibly being TRBD1 (7 bases). V lost 10 bases, J lost 2 bases, and 16 bases lay in between. CDR1 and CDR2 (germline): MNHEY, SMNVEV (reference sequence). The CDR3 has 14 residues. The CDR3 bases are TGTGCCACCCAGGGGGGAGGACTCACAGATACGCAGTATTTT. Its protein product is CATQGGGLTDTQYF.

The genes are TRBV4-1 and TRBJ2-7; D gene uncertain. Germline CDR1 reads MGHRA; CDR2 reads YSYEKL. The length of the CDR3 is 13 residues. V was shortened by 1 base and J by 4 bases, with 8 bases between the two germline ends. The CDR3 sequence: CASSQGVGYEQYF. DNA for the CDR3: TGCGCCAGCAGCCAAGGGGTAGGTTACGAGCAGTACTTC.